The 12 T cell receptor beta chains in this list originate from one sample, sequenced in a study of circulating and synovial CD4+ cells in juvenile arthritis. Sequencing used immunoSEQ multiplex PCR; TCRdb keeps in-frame clones, though not all of them. The sample holds about 39,000 clones, 90% to 95% seen once. The sequenced sample consisted of CD4+ T cells from blood. All receptors come from a human donor with juvenile idiopathic arthritis.

The rearrangement joins TRBV28 to TRBJ2-7, with 7 bases aligning to TRBD1. This CDR3 contains 13 residues. CDR1 is MDHEN, CDR2 SYDVKM, per germline. The V segment lost 2 bases and the J segment 4 bases; nucleotides outside the gene matches: 2. The DNA of the CDR3 is TGTGCCAGCAGTTTAGCAGGGGGATACGAGCAGTACTTC. Translated, it gives CASSLAGGYEQYF. The complete variable domain, with remaining parts taken from reference TRBV28 and TRBJ2-7, reads DVKVTQSSRYLVKRTGEKVFLECVQDMDHENMFWYRQDPGLGLRLIYFSYDVKMKEKGDIPEGYSVSREKKERFSLILESASTNQTSMYLCASSLAGGYEQYFGPGTRLTVT.

The chain recombines TRBV30 with TRBJ2-1; 8 bases fit TRBD1. This CDR3 has 13 amino acids. The germline gives CDR1 GTSNPN, CDR2 SVGIG (reference sequence). Trimming took 7 bases from V and 15 from J; bases not matched to a gene: 17. In DNA, the CDR3 is TGTGCCTTCTCTAGGGACAGGTGGGGTTGGGGGTTCTTC. Its protein product is CAFSRDRWGWGFF.

In its sample, this clone was seen a few times. This CDR3 is also generated by other DNA sequences in the sample. The genes are TRBV6-5 and TRBJ2-7; TRBD1 matches at 8 bases. The ends lost 6 bases at V and 7 bases at J; junction bases unmatched: 2. Germline CDR1 is MNHEY and CDR2 is SVGAGI. CDR3 size: 11 residues. The CDR3 DNA is TGTGCCAGCAGGCGACAGGGGGAGCAGTACTTC. This gives the protein CASRRQGEQYF.

The chain is built from TRBV7-2 and TRBJ1-2, with D unresolved. The V end lost 4 bases, the J end lost 3 bases, and 3 bases lay between the germline ends. Germline-derived CDR1 and CDR2 are SGHTA and FQGNSA. CDR3 length equals 11 residues. The CDR3 nucleotides read TGTGCCAGCAGCTCCTACTATGGCTACACCTTC. Translating gives CASSSYYGYTF.

The genes are TRBV7-9 and TRBJ1-1; TRBD1 matches at 8 bases. Per germline, CDR1 SEHNR and CDR2 FQNEAQ (reference sequence). V gave up 6 bases and J gave up 4 bases; unmatched junction bases: 7. The CDR3 is made up of 14 amino acids. The CDR3 sequence: CASSPRTGITEAFF. CDR3 nucleotides: TGTGCCAGCAGTCCCCGGACAGGGATCACTGAAGCTTTCTTT.

The V and J genes are TRBV6-1 and TRBJ2-7; D not resolved. The V gene lost 8 bases and the J gene lost 3 bases, with 14 bases spanning the gap. The CDR3 is 13 residues long. Germline CDR1 and CDR2: MNHNS and SASEGT. Written as DNA, the CDR3 is TGTGCCAGCCGAGGATCCAGAATCTACGAGCAGTACTTC. It is translated as CASRGSRIYEQYF.

This rearrangement joins TRBV30 to TRBJ1-1; 7 bases agree with TRBD1. The CDR3 contains 15 residues. The trim removed 4 bases at V and 4 bases at J, leaving 12 bases unmatched. CDR1 is GTSNPN and CDR2 is SVGIG in the germline V gene (reference sequence). The CDR3 sequence: CAWTGYDRAGTEAFF. The CDR3 region has the DNA TGTGCCTGGACCGGCTATGACAGGGCGGGCACTGAAGCTTTCTTT.

The chain combines TRBV5-6 with TRBJ2-2, with D unclear. Looked up from germline, CDR1 is SGHDT and CDR2 is YYEEEE. CDR3 size: 13 residues. V shed 2 bases and J shed 4 bases, with 6 bases lying between them. The CDR3 DNA reads as TGTGCCAGCAGCTTTCATAGCACCGGGGAGCTGTTTTTT. It specifies CASSFHSTGELFF.

CDR3 protein: CASSSPGLLDTEAFF. The DNA of the CDR3 is TGTGCCAGCAGCTCCCCCGGGTTGTTGGACACTGAAGCTTTCTTT. V is TRBV25-1 and J is TRBJ1-1; no clear D gene. The CDR3 runs 15 residues. Trimming pared 6 bases from V and 3 bases from J, leaving 17 bases between. Germline loops: CDR1 MGHDK, CDR2 SYGVNS.

This chain links TRBV20-1 with TRBJ1-1; the D is unclear. The CDR3 is made up of 11 amino acids. CDR1 is DFQATT, CDR2 SNEGSKA, per germline (reference sequence). The V and J ends lost 6 bases and 3 bases respectively, with 8 bases between them. The DNA of the CDR3 is TGCAGTGCGGCTGAGGACACTGAAGCTTTCTTT. Encoded protein: CSAAEDTEAFF.

The J gene is TRBJ1-5, the V gene TRBV5-6, with a possible D match to TRBD1 (5 bases). Between the trimmed V and J ends, which lost 4 bases and 1 base, there was a span of 15 bases. The length of the CDR3 is 16 residues. CDR1 is SGHDT and CDR2 is YYEEEE in the germline V gene. CDR3 in amino acids: CASSLSRGLSNQPQHF. CDR3 DNA: TGTGCCAGCAGCCTTTCGCGGGGGTTGAGCAATCAGCCCCAGCATTTT.

This chain links TRBV25-1 with TRBJ2-1, with D perhaps matching TRBD1 (6 bases). CDR3 length: 13 residues. The V and J ends lost 10 bases and 14 bases respectively, with 24 bases between them. The germline gives CDR1 MGHDK, CDR2 SYGVNS. The CDR3 is CATLRQVPRLEFF. Written as DNA, the CDR3 is TGTGCCACCTTACGACAGGTACCCCGACTGGAGTTCTTC.